The 9 T cell receptor beta chains in this list originate from one sample, sequenced in a study of cytomegalovirus exposure and HLA in healthy donors. Using immunoSEQ multiplex PCR, the repertoire was profiled, and TCRdb retains in-frame clones only, with some absent. Of roughly 200,000 clones listed, 80% to 85% are singletons. Input material: PBMCs. These receptors originate from a woman aged 18-29 years in good health and CMV-seropositive.

CDR3 coding DNA: TGCGCCAGCAGTGTAAGAAACCGGGACAGAATTTTCTACGAGCAGTACTTC. Translation gives CASSVRNRDRIFYEQYF. V is TRBV10-1 and J is TRBJ2-7, with 7 bases lining up with TRBD1. CDR3 size: 17 residues. The V segment lost 4 bases and the J segment 3 bases; nucleotides outside the gene matches: 15. Germline lookup yields CDR1 WNHNN and CDR2 SYGVQD (reference sequence).

This clone came up a few times. The J gene is TRBJ1-1, the V gene TRBV11-2, with 9 nucleotides matching TRBD1. The CDR3 is 17 residues long. Germline V gene data show CDR1 as SGHAT and CDR2 as FQNNGV. J lost 7 bases, V lost 6 bases, and 18 bases had no gene match. The CDR3: CASRYSTPGTGKGEAFF. The CDR3 DNA sequence: TGTGCCAGCAGGTACTCGACGCCCGGGACAGGGAAGGGTGAAGCTTTCTTT.

The chain couples TRBV4-3 to TRBJ1-4; 10 nucleotides match TRBD1. This CDR3 comprises 16 residues. V was pared by 1 base and J by 5 bases, with 4 bases of the junction left unmatched. Germline CDR1 is LGHNA and CDR2 is YSLEER. CDR3 sequence: CASSQATDRGNEKLFF. Here the CDR3 DNA reads TGCGCCAGCAGCCAAGCCACGGACAGGGGGAATGAAAAACTGTTTTTT.

V and J are TRBV21-1 and TRBJ2-7; TRBD1, the D gene given by the table, was not confirmed from the DNA. TRBV21-1 is recorded as a pseudogene. The CDR3 contains 14 residues. CDR3 sequence (DNA): TGTGCCAGCAGCAAAGTGGGGGACAGGGACGAGCAGTACTTC. It encodes CASSKVGDRDEQYF.

V is TRBV25-1 and J is TRBJ1-2; 8 nucleotides align to TRBD1. Germline loops: CDR1 MGHDK, CDR2 SYGVNS. V dropped 6 bases and J dropped 5; count of bases not matched to a gene: 5. The CDR3 totals 13 residues. CDR3 in amino acids: CASSAGTGYGYTF. CDR3 bases: TGTGCCAGCAGCGCCGGGACAGGTTATGGCTACACCTTC.

The rearrangement joins TRBV18 to TRBJ2-1, with D maybe TRBD2 (6 bases). The germline V gene has CDR1 KGHSH and CDR2 LQKENI. This CDR3 contains 12 residues. V lost 0 bases and J lost 9, with 6 bases in between. The CDR3, as DNA: TGTGCCAGCTCACCACCGCGGGGTGAGCAGTTCTTC. It translates to CASSPPRGEQFF. Drawing the rest from reference TRBV18 and TRBJ2-1, the complete variable domain is NAGVMQNPRHLVRRRGQEARLRCSPMKGHSHVYWYRQLPEEGLKFMVYLQKENIIDESGMPKERFSAEFPKEGPSILRIQQVVRGDSAAYFCASSPPRGEQFFGPGTRLTVL.

The chain joins TRBV4-2 to TRBJ1-6, with TRBD1 as a possible D gene (5 bases). The CDR3 runs to 17 residues. V was pared by 4 bases and J by 7 bases, with 20 bases between. Per germline, CDR1 LGHNA and CDR2 YNFKEQ. The CDR3 spells CASSLPKGGEPNSPLHF. In DNA form, the CDR3 reads TGTGCCAGCAGCCTCCCAAAAGGAGGGGAACCAAATTCACCCCTCCACTTT.

The V gene is TRBV7-3, the J gene TRBJ2-5; 13 nucleotides agree with TRBD2. Trimming cost V 2 bases and J 2 bases; bases outside gene matches: 11. Germline V lookup: CDR1 SGHTA, CDR2 FQGTGA. CDR3 size: 19 residues. The CDR3 spells CASSLWGPTSGGRQETQYF. DNA for the CDR3: TGTGCCAGCAGCTTATGGGGACCGACTAGCGGGGGGCGGCAAGAGACCCAGTACTTC.

This CDR3 is CASSRTGEDTQYF. For the CDR3, the DNA is TGTGCCAGCAGTCGGACAGGGGAAGATACGCAGTATTTT. This chain uses TRBV6-4 with TRBJ2-3; TRBD1 aligns across 9 bases. V trimming: 5 bases; J trimming: 5 bases; junction bases outside the gene matches: 2. This CDR3 has 13 amino acids. Germline lookup yields CDR1 MRHNA and CDR2 SNTAGT.